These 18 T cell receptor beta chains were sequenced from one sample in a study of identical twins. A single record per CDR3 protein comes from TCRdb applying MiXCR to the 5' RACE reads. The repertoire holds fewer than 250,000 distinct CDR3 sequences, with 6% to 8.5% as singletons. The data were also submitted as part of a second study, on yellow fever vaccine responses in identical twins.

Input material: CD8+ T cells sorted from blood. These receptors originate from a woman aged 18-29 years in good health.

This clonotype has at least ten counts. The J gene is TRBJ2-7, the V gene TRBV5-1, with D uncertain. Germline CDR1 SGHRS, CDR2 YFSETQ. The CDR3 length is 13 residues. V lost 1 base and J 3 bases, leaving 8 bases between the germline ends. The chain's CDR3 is CASSLTTVYEQYF. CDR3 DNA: TGCGCCAGCAGCTTGACAACCGTCTACGAGCAGTACTTC.

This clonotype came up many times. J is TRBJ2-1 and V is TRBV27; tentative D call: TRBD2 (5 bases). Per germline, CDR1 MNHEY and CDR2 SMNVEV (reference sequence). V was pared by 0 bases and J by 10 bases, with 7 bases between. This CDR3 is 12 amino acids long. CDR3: CASSLSGGEQFF. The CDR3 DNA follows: TGTGCCAGCAGTTTATCTGGCGGGGAGCAGTTCTTC.

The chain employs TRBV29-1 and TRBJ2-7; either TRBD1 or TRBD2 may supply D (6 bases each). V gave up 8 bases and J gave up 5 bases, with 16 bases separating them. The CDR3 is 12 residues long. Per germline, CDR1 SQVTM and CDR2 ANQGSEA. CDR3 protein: CSPEGGSHEQYF. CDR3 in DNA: TGCAGCCCCGAGGGGGGTAGCCACGAGCAGTACTTC.

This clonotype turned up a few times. The CDR3 DNA reads as TGCAGTGCTAGAGATATAGCGGGAGAATACGAGCAGTACTTC. Translating gives CSARDIAGEYEQYF. The chain is built from TRBV20-1 and TRBJ2-7; TRBD2 matches 9 bases. V shed 0 bases and J 4 bases; nucleotides not matched to a gene: 4. Germline V gene sequence: CDR1 DFQATT, CDR2 SNEGSKA (reference sequence). The CDR3 sequence is 14 residues long.

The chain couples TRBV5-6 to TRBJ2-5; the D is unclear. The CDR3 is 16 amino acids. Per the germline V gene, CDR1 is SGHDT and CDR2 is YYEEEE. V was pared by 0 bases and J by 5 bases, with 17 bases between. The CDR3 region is CASSLELQTFTETQYF. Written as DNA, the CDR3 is TGTGCCAGCAGCTTGGAATTGCAAACCTTCACGGAGACCCAGTACTTC.

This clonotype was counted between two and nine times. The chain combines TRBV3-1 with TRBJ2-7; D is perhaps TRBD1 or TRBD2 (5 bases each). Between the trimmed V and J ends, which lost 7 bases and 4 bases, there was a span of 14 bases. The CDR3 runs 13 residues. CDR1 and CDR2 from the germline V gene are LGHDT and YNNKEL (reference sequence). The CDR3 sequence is CASIGPGRYEQYF. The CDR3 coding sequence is TGTGCCAGCATTGGACCGGGGCGTTACGAGCAGTACTTC.

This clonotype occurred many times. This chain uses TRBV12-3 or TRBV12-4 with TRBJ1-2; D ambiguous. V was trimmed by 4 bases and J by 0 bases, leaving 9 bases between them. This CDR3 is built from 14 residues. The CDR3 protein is CASSSQDSNYGYTF. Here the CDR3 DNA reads TGTGCCAGCAGTTCCCAAGACTCTAACTATGGCTACACCTTC.

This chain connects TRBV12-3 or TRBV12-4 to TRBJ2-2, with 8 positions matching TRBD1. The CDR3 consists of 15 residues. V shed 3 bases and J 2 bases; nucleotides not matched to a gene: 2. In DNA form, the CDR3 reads TGTGCCAGCAGTTTCGGACAGGGAAACACCGGGGAGCTGTTTTTT. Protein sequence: CASSFGQGNTGELFF.

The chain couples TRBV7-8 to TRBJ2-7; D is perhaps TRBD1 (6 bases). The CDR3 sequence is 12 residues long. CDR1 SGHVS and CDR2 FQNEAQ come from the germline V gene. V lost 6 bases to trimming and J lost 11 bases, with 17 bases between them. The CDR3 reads CASSPGTTWKYF. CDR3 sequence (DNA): TGTGCCAGCAGTCCCGGGACAACCTGGAAGTACTTC.

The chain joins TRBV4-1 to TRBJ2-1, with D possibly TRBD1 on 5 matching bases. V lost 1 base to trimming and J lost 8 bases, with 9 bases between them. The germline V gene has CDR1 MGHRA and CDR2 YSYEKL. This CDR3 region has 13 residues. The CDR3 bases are TGCGCCAGCAGCCAAGGGGGCGGCGATGAGCAGTTCTTC. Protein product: CASSQGGGDEQFF.

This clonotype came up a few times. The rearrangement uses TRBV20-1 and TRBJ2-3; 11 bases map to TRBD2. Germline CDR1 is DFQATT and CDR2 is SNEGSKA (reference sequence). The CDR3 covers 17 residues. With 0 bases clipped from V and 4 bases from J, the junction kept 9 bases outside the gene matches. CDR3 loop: CSARDPTSGKGADTQYF. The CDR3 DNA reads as TGCAGTGCTAGAGATCCGACTAGCGGGAAGGGGGCAGATACGCAGTATTTT.

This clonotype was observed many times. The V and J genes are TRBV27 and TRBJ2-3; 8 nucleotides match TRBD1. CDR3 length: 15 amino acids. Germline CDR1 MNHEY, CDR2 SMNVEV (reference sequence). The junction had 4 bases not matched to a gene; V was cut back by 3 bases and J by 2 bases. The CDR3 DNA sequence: TGTGCCAGCAGTTTGGGACAGGACCCCACAGATACGCAGTATTTT. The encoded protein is CASSLGQDPTDTQYF.

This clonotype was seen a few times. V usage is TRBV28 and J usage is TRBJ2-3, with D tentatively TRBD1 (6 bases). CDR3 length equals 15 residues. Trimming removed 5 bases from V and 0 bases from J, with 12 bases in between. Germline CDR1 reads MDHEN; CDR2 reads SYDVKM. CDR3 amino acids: CASSPGQTSTDTQYF. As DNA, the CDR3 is TGTGCCAGCAGTCCAGGACAGACTAGCACAGATACGCAGTATTTT.

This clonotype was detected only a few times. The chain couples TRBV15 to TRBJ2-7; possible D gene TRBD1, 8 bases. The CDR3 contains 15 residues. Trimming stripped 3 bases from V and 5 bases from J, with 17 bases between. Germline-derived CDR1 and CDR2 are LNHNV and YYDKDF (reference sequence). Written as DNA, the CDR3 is TGTGCCACCAGCAGCCACACAGGGGGGGTCGACGAGCAGTACTTC. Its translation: CATSSHTGGVDEQYF.

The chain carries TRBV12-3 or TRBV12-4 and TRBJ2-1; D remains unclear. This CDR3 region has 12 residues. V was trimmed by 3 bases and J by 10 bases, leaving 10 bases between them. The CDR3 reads CASSLNSYEQFF. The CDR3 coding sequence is TGTGCCAGCAGTTTGAACAGTTACGAGCAGTTCTTC.

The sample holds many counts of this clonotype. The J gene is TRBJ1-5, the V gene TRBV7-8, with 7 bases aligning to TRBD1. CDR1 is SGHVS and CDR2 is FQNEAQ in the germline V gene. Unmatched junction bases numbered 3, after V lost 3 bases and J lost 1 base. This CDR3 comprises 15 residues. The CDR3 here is CASSFMTGSNQPQHF. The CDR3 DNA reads TGTGCCAGCAGCTTCATGACAGGGAGCAATCAGCCCCAGCATTTT.

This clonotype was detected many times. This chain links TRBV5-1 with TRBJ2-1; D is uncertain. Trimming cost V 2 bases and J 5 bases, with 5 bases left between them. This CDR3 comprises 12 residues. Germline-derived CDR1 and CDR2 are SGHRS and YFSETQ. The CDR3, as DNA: TGCGCCAGCAGCTTACCCGACAATGAGCAGTTCTTC. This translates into CASSLPDNEQFF.

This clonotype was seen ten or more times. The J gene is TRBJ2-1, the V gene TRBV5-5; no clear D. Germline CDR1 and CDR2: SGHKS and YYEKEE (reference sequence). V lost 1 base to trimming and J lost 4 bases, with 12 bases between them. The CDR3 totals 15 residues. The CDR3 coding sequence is TGTGCCAGCAGCTTGATAGACCCCGTGTACAATGAGCAGTTCTTC. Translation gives CASSLIDPVYNEQFF.